Described below is a single T cell receptor beta chain sequence and its context. Its antigen is undetermined. Germline loops: CDR1 SGHNT, CDR2 YENEEA. The CDR3 length is 14 residues. Trimming cost V 5 bases and J 8 bases; bases outside gene matches: 9. The data stem from a study of cytomegalovirus exposure and HLA in healthy donors. Whole-study results and caveats: The CMV antigen specificity of a few CMV-associated chains was confirmed through in vitro analysis. It has been reported that TCR beta sequences accurately predicted the HLA-A and HLA-B alleles of most subjects. As a later analysis revealed, most CMV-associated TCR beta chains appeared HLA-restricted.

PCR amplification relied on 60 Vbeta primers (plus 13 Jbeta primers). Sequencing used immunoSEQ multiplex PCR; TCRdb keeps in-frame clones, though not all of them. This sample carries 150,000 to 200,000 clones, around 81% of them seen once, and the ten largest clones take roughly 13%. Sequenced material: PBMCs. The J gene is TRBJ2-1, the V gene TRBV11-3; 7 nucleotides align to TRBD1. The sequence was obtained from a woman aged 45-65 years in good health and CMV-seronegative. In DNA, the CDR3 is TGTGCCAGCAGCACCACACAGGGGTTCGATGAGCAGTTCTTC. As protein: CASSTTQGFDEQFF.